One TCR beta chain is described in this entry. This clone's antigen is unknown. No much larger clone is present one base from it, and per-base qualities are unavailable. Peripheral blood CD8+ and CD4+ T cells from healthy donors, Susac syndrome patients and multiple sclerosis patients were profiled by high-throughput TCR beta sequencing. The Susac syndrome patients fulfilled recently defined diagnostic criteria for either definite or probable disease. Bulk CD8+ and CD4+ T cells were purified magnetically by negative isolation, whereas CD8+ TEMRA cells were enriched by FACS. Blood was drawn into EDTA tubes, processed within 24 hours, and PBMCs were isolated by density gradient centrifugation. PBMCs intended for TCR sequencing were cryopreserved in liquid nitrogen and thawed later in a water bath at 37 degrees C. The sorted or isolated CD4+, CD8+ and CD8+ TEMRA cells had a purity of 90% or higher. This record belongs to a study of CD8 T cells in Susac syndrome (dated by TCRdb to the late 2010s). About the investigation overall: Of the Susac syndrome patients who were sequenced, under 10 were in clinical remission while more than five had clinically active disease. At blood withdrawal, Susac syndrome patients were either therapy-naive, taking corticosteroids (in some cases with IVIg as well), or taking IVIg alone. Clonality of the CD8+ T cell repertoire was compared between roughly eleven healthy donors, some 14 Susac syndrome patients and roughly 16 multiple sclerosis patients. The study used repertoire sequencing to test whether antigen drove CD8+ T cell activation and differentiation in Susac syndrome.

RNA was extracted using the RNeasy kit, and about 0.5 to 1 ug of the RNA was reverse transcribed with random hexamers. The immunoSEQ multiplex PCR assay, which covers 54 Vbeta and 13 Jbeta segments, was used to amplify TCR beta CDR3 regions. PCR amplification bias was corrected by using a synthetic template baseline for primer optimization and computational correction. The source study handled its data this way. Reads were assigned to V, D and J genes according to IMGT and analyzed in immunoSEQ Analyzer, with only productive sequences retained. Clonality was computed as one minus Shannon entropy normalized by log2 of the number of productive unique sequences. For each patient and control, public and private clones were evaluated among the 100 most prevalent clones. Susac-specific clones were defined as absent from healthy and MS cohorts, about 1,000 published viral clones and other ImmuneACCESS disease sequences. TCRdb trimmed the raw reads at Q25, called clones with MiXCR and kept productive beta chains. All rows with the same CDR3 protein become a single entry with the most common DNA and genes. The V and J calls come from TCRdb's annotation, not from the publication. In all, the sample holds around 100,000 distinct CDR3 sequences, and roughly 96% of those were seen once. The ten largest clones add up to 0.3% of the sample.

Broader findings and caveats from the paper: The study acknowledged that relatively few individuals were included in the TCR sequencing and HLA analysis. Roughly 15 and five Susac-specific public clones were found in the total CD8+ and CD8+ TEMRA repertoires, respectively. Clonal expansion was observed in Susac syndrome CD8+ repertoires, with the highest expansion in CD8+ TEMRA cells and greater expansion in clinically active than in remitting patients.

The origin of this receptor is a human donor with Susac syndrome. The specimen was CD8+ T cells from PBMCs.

The bases read TGTGCCAGCAGCGTACAGGGTACTGGGGCCAACGTCCTGACTTTC. The encoded protein is CASSVQGTGANVLTF. The V and J segments used are TRBV7-9 and TRBJ2-6, and possibly TRBD1, on 6 matching bases. Measured from the cysteine to the phenylalanine, the CDR3 is 15 residues long. Only the CDR3 region is kept as DNA, spanning 45 bases read in frame from base 1. From a lookup of the germline V gene (reference sequence), CDR1 and CDR2 are SEHNR and FQNEAQ. The V and J ends are trimmed by 5 bases and 2 bases, leaving 10 bases between them.